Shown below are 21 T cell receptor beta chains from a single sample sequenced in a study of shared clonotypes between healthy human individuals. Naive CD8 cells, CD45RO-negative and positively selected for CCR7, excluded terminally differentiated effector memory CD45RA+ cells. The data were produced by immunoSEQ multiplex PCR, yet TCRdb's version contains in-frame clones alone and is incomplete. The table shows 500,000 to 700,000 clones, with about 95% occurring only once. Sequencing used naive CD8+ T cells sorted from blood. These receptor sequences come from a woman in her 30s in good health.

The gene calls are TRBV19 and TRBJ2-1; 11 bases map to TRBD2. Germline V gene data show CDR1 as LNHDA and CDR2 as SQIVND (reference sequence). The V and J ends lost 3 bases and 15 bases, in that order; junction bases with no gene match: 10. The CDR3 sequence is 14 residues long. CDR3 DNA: TGTGCCAGTAGTATTCAGGGACTAGCGGTTCAAAGGTTCTTC. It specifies CASSIQGLAVQRFF.

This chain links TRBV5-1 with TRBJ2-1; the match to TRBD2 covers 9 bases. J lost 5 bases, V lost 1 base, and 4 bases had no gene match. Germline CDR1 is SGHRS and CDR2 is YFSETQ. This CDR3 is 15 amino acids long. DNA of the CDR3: TGCGCCAGCAGCTTGAGTCGCGGGAGGGACAATGAGCAGTTCTTC. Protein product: CASSLSRGRDNEQFF.

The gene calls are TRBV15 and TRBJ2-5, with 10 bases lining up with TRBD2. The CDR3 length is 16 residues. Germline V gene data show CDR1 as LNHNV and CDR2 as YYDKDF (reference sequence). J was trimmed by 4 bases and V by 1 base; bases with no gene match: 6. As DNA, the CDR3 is TGTGCCACCAGCAGAGTACGCAGCGGGAGGGTAGAGACCCAGTACTTC. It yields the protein CATSRVRSGRVETQYF.

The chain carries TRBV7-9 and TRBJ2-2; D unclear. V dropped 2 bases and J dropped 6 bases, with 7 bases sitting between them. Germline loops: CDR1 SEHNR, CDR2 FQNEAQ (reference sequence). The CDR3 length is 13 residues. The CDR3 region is CASSLISAGELFF. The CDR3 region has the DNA TGTGCCAGCAGCTTAATATCGGCCGGGGAGCTGTTTTTT.

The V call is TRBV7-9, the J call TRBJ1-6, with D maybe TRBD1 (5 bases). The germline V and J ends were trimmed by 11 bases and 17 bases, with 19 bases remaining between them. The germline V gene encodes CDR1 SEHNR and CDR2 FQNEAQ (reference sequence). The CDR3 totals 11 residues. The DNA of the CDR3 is TGTGCCCTTGAAAGTAGGGACGCTATCCACTTT. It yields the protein CALESRDAIHF.

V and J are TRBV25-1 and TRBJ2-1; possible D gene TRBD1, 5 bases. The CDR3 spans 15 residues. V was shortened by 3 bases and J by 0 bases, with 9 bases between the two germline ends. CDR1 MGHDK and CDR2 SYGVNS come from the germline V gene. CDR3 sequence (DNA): TGTGCCAGCAGTGAGACAGCCCGCTCCTACAATGAGCAGTTCTTC. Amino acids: CASSETARSYNEQFF.

CDR3 residues: CASSLGQGLFYEQYF. The CDR3 bases are TGTGCCAGCAGCCTGGGACAGGGGCTATTCTACGAGCAGTACTTC. V gene TRBV7-8 combines with J gene TRBJ2-7, with TRBD1 matching over 10 bases. V was pared by 5 bases and J by 3 bases, with 7 bases of the junction left unmatched. CDR3 length: 15 residues. Germline V gene data show CDR1 as SGHVS and CDR2 as FQNEAQ.

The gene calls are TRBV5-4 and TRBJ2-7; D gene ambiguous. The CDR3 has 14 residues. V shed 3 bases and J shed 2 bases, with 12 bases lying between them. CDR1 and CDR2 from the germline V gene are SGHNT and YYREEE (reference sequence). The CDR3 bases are TGTGCCAGCAGCTCGATAGGTACCACCTACGAGCAGTACTTC. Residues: CASSSIGTTYEQYF.

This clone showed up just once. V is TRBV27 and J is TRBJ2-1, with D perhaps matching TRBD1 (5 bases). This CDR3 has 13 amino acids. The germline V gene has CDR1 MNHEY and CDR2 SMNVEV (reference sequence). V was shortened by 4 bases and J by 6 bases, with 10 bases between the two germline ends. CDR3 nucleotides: TGTGCCAGCAGTTGGGGTCAGGGCAATGAGCAGTTCTTC. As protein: CASSWGQGNEQFF.

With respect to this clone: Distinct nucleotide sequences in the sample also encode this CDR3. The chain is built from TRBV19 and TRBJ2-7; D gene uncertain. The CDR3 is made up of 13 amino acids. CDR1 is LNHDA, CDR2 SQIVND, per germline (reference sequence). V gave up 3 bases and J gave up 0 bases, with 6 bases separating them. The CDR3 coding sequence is TGTGCCAGTAGTATGGGAAGCTCCTACGAGCAGTACTTC. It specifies CASSMGSSYEQYF.

CDR3 DNA: TGTGCCAGCAGTGAACAGGGAGGGTCCTACGAGCAGTACTTC. Translating gives CASSEQGGSYEQYF. The chain links TRBV6-5 to TRBJ2-7; D may be TRBD2 (7 bases). CDR1 MNHEY and CDR2 SVGAGI come from the germline V gene. V lost 5 bases to trimming and J lost 1 base, with 12 bases between them. The CDR3 has 14 residues.

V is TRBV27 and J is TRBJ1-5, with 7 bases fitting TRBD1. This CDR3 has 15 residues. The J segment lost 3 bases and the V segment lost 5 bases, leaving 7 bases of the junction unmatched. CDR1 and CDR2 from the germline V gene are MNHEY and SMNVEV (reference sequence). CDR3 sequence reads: CASSIQTGSNQPQHF. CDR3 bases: TGTGCCAGCAGTATTCAGACAGGGTCCAATCAGCCCCAGCATTTT.

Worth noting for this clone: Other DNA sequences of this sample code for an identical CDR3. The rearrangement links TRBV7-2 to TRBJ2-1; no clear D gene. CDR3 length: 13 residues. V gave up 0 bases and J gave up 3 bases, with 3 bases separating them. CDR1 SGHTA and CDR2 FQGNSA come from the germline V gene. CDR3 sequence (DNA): TGTGCCAGCAGCTTAGCCAGCTACAATGAGCAGTTCTTC. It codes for CASSLASYNEQFF. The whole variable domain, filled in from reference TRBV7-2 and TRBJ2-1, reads GAGVSQSPSNKVTEKGKDVELRCDPISGHTALYWYRQSLGQGLEFLIYFQGNSAPDKSGLPSDRFSAERTGGSVSTLTIQRTQQEDSAVYLCASSLASYNEQFFGPGTRLTVL.

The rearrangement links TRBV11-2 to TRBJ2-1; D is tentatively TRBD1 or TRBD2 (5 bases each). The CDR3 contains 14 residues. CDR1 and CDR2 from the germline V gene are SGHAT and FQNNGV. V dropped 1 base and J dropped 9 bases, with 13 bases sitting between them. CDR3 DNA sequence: TGTGCCAGCAGCTTAGTTGGGTTGGGGGTTGAGCAGTTCTTC. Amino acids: CASSLVGLGVEQFF.

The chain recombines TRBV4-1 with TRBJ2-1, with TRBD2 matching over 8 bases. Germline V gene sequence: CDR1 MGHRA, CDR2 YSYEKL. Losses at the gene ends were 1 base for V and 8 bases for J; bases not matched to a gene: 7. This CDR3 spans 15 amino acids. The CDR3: CASSQALGRAHEQFF. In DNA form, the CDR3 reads TGCGCCAGCAGCCAAGCTCTCGGGAGGGCCCATGAGCAGTTCTTC.

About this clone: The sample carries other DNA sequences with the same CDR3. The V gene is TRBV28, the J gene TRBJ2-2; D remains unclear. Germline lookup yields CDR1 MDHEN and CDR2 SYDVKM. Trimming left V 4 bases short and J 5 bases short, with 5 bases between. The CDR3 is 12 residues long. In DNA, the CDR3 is TGTGCCAGCAGTTACGGGACCGGGGAGCTGTTTTTT. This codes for CASSYGTGELFF.

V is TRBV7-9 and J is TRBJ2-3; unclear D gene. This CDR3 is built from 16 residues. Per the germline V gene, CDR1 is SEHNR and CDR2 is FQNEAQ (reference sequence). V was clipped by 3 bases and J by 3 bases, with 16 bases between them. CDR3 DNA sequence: TGTGCCAGCAGCTTTTTTGGGCGAGGACCGACAGATACGCAGTATTTT. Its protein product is CASSFFGRGPTDTQYF.

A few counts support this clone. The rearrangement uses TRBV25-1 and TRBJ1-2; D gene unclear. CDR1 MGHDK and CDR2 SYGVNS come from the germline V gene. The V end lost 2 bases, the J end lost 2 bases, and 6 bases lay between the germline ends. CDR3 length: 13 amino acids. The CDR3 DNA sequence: TGTGCCAGCAGTGAAGGCAGAAACTATGGCTACACCTTC. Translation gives CASSEGRNYGYTF.

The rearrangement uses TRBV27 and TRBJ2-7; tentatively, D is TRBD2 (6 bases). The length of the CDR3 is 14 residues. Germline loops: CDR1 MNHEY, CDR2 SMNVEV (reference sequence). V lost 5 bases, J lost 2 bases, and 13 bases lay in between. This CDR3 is CASSTSGGAYEQYF. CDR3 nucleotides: TGTGCCAGCAGTACCTCCGGCGGGGCCTACGAGCAGTACTTC.

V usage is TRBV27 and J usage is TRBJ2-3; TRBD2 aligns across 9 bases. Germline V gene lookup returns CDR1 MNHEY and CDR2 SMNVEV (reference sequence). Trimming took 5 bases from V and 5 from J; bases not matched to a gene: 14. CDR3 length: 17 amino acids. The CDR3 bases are TGTGCCAGCAGTCGCAAACGACTAGCGGAACAGGGAGATACGCAGTATTTT. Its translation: CASSRKRLAEQGDTQYF.

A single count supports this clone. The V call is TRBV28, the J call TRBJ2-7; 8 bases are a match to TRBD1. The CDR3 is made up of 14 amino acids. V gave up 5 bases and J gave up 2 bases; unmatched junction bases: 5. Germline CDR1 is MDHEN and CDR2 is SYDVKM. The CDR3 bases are TGTGCCAGCAGTCGGACAGGGAACCCCTACGAGCAGTACTTC. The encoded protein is CASSRTGNPYEQYF.